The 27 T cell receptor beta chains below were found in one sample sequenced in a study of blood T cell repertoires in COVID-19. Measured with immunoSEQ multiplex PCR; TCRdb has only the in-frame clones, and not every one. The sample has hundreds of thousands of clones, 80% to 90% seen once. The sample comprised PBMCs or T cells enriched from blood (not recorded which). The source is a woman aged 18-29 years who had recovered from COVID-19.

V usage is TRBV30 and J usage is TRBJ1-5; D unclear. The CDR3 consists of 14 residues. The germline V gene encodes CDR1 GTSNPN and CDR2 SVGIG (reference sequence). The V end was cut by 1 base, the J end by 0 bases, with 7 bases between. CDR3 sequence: CAWSGRYSNQPQHF. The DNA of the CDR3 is TGTGCCTGGAGTGGGCGGTATAGCAATCAGCCCCAGCATTTT.

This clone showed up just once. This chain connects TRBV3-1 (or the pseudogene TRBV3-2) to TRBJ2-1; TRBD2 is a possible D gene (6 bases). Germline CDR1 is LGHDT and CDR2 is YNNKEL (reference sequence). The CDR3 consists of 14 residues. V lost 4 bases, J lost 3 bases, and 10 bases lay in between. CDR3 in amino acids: CASSLGLLYNEQFF. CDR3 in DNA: TGTGCCAGCAGCCTGGGACTTCTCTACAATGAGCAGTTCTTC.

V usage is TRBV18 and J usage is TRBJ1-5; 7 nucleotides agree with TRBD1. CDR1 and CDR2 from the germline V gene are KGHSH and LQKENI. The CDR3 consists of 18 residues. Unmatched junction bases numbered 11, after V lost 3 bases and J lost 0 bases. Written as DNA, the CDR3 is TGTGCCAGCTCACCTAAGCCTCAGGGGGGAAATAGCAATCAGCCCCAGCATTTT. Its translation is CASSPKPQGGNSNQPQHF.

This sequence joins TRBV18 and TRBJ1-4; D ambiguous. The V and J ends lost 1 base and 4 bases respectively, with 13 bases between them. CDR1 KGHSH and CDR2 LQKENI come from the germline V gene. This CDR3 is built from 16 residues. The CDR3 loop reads CASSPRTLPNNEKLFF. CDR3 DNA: TGTGCCAGCTCACCACGAACTTTACCGAATAATGAAAAACTGTTTTTT.

The CDR3: CASSEFAGGNGELFF. The CDR3 region has the DNA TGTGCCAGCAGTGAATTTGCAGGGGGCAACGGGGAGCTGTTTTTT. The genes are TRBV2 and TRBJ2-2, with 8 bases fitting TRBD1. The CDR3 extends over 15 amino acids. Trimming cost V 2 bases and J 7 bases; bases outside gene matches: 6. Germline assignment: CDR1 SNHLY and CDR2 FYNNEI.

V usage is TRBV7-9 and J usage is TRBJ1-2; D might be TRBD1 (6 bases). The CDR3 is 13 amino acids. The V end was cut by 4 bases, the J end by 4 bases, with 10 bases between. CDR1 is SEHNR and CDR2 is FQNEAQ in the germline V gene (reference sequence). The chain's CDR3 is CASSWTEVYGYTF. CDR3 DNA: TGTGCCAGCAGCTGGACAGAAGTCTATGGCTACACCTTC.

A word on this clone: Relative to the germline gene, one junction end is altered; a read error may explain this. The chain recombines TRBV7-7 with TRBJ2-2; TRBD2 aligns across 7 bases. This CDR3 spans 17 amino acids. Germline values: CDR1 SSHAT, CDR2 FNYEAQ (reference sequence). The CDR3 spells CASSLGTGGRNTGELFF. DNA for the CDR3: TGTGCTAGCAGCTTAGGGACGGGGGGACGGAACACCGGGGAGCTGTTTTTT.

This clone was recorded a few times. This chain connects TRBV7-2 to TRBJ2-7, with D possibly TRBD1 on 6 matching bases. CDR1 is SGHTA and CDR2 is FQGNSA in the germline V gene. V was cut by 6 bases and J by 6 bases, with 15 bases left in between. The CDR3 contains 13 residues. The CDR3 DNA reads TGTGCCAGCAGTTCAGGACAGCTTCCCGAGCAGTACTTC. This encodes CASSSGQLPEQYF.

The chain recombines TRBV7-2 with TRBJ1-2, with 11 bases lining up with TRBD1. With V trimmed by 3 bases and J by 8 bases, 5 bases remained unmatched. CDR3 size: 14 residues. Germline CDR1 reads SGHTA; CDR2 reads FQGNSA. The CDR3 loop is CASSFGTGGGGYTF. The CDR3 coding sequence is TGTGCCAGCAGCTTCGGGACAGGGGGAGGCGGCTACACCTTC.

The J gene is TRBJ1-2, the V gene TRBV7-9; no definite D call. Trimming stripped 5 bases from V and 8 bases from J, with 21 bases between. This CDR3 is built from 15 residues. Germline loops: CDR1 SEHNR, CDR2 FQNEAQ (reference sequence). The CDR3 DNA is TGTGCCAGCAGCCCAAACGTTCCAGGAGGTCTGGGCTACACCTTC. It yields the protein CASSPNVPGGLGYTF.

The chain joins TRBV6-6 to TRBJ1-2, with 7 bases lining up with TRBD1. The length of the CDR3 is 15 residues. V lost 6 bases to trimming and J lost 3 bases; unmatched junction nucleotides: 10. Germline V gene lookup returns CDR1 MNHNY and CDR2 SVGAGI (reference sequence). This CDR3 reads CASRQTTGSDYGYTF. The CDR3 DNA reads TGTGCCAGCAGACAAACGACAGGGTCAGACTATGGCTACACCTTC.

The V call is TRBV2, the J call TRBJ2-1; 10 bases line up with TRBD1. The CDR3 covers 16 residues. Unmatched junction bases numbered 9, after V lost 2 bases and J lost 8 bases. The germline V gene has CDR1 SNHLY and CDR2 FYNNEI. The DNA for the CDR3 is TGTGCCAGCAGTGAAAGGAGGAGACAGGGGGCGCATGAGCAGTTCTTC. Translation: CASSERRRQGAHEQFF. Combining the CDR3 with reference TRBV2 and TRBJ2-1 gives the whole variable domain EPEVTQTPSHQVTQMGQEVILRCVPISNHLYFYWYRQILGQKVEFLVSFYNNEISEKSEIFDDQFSVERPDGSNFTLKIRSTKLEDSAMYFCASSERRRQGAHEQFFGPGTRLTVL.

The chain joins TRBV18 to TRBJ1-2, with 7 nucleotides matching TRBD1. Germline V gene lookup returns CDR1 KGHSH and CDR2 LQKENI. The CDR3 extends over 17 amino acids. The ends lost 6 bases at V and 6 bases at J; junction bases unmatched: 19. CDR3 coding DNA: TGTGCCAGCTCTACCACTAGTCAAACAGGGGAAAGAGATGGCTACACCTTC. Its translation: CASSTTSQTGERDGYTF.

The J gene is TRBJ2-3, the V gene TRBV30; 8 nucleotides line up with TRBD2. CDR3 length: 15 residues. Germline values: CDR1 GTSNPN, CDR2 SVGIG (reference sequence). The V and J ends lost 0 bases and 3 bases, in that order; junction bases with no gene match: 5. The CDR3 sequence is CAWSVLLAVTDTQYF. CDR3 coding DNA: TGTGCCTGGAGTGTACTACTAGCGGTAACAGATACGCAGTATTTT.

CDR3 sequence (DNA): TGCGCCAGCAGCTTGACTAGCGGGGCTCCCTACAATGAGCAGTTCTTC. Translating it yields CASSLTSGAPYNEQFF. The chain links TRBV5-1 to TRBJ2-1, with 10 bases that match TRBD2. The V and J ends lost 1 base and 2 bases, in that order; junction bases with no gene match: 3. This CDR3 spans 16 amino acids. Germline loops: CDR1 SGHRS, CDR2 YFSETQ.

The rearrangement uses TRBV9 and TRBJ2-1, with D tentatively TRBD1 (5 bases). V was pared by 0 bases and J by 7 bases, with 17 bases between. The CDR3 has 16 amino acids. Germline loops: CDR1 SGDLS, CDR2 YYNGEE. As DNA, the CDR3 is TGTGCCAGCAGCGTAGAGGTAAAGGGGTTGAGGAATGAGCAGTTCTTC. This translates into CASSVEVKGLRNEQFF.

CDR3 DNA: TGCGCCAGCAGCTTGGGGGCCCTGGTAGACTATGGCTACACCTTC. Amino acid sequence: CASSLGALVDYGYTF. The V and J genes are TRBV5-1 and TRBJ1-2; D is uncertain. The CDR3 has 15 amino acids. V was cut by 0 bases and J by 3 bases, with 12 bases left in between. Per the germline V gene, CDR1 is SGHRS and CDR2 is YFSETQ. The full variable domain, rest sourced from reference TRBV5-1 and TRBJ1-2, is KAGVTQTPRYLIKTRGQQVTLSCSPISGHRSVSWYQQTPGQGLQFLFEYFSETQRNKGNFPGRFSGRQFSNSRSEMNVSTLELGDSALYLCASSLGALVDYGYTFGSGTRLTVV.

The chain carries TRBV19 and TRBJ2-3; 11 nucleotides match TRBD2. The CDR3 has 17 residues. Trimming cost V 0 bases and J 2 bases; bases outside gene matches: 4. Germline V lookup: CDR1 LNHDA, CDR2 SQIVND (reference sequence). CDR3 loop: CASSIDTSGGITDTQYF. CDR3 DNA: TGTGCCAGTAGTATAGATACTAGCGGGGGAATCACAGATACGCAGTATTTT.

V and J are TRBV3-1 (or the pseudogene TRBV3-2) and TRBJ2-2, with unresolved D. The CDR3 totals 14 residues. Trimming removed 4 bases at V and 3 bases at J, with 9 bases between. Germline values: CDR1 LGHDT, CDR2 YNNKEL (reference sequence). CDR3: CASSPLGDTGELFF. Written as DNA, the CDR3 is TGTGCCAGCAGCCCCTTAGGAGACACCGGGGAGCTGTTTTTT.

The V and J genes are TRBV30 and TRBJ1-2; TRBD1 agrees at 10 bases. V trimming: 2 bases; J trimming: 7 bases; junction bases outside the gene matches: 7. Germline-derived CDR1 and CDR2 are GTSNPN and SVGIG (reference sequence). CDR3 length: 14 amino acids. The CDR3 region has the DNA TGTGCCTGGAGTAATGACAGGGGGCTAAGTGGCTACACCTTC. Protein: CAWSNDRGLSGYTF.

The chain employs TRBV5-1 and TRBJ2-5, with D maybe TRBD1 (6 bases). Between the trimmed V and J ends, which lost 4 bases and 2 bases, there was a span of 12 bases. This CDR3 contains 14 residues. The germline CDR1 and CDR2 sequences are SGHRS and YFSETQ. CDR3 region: CASSPGQRQETQYF. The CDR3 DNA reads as TGCGCCAGCAGCCCTGGACAGAGGCAAGAGACCCAGTACTTC.

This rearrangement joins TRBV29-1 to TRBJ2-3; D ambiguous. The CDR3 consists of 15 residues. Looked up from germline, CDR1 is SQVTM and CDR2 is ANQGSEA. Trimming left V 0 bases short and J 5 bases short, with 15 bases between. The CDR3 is CSVEDTHYTGDTQYF. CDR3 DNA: TGCAGCGTTGAAGATACCCACTATACGGGAGATACGCAGTATTTT.

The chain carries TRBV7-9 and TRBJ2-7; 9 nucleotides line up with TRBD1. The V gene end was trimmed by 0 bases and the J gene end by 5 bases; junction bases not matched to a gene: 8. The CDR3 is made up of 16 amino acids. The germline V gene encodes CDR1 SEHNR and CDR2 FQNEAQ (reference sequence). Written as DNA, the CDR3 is TGTGCCAGCAGCTTAGCGCTCCTAGGACAGGGGCACGAGCAGTACTTC. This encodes CASSLALLGQGHEQYF.

The CDR3 here is CASSLSGGSSQETQYF. CDR3 nucleotides: TGTGCCAGCAGTTTGAGCGGGGGGTCCTCCCAAGAGACCCAGTACTTC. J is TRBJ2-5 and V is TRBV28; TRBD2 aligns across 9 bases. This CDR3 region has 16 residues. Germline values: CDR1 MDHEN, CDR2 SYDVKM. The V gene end was trimmed by 3 bases and the J gene end by 1 base; junction bases not matched to a gene: 6.

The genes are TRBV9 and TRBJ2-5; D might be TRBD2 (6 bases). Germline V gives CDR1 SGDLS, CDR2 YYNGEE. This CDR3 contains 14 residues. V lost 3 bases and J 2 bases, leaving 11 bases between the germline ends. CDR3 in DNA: TGTGCCAGCAGCGCTGGGACTGTTCAAGAGACCCAGTACTTC. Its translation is CASSAGTVQETQYF. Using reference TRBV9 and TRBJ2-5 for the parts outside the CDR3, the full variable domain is DSGVTQTPKHLITATGQRVTLRCSPRSGDLSVYWYQQSLDQGLQFLIQYYNGEERAKGNILERFSAQQFPDLHSELNLSSLELGDSALYFCASSAGTVQETQYFGPGTRLLVL.

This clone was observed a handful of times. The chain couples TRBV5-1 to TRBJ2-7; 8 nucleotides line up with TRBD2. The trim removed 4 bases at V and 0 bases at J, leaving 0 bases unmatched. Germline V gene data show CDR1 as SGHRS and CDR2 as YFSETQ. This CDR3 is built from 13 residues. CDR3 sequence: CASSRGGSYEQYF. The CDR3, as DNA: TGCGCCAGCAGCCGGGGGGGCTCCTACGAGCAGTACTTC.

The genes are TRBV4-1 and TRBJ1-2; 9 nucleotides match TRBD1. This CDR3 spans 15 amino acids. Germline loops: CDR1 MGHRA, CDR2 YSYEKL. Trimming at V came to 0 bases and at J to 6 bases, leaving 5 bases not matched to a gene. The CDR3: CASSQDGTGFDGYTF. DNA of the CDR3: TGCGCCAGCAGCCAAGACGGGACAGGGTTTGATGGCTACACCTTC.